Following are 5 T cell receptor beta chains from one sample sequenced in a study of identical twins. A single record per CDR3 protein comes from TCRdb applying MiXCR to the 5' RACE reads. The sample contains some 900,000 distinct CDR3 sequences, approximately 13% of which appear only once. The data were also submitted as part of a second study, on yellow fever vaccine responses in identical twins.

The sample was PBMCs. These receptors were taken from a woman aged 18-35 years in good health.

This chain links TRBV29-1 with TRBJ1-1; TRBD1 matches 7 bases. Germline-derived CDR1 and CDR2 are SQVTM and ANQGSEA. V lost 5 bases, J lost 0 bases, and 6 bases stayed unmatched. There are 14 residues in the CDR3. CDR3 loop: CSVLIQGMNTEAFF. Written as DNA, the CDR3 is TGCAGCGTTCTCATACAGGGGATGAACACTGAAGCTTTCTTT. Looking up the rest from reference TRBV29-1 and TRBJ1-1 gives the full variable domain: SAVISQKPSRDICQRGTSLTIQCQVDSQVTMMFWYRQQPGQSLTLIATANQGSEATYESGFVIDKFPISRPNLTFSTLTVSNMSPEDSSIYLCSVLIQGMNTEAFFGQGTRLTVV.

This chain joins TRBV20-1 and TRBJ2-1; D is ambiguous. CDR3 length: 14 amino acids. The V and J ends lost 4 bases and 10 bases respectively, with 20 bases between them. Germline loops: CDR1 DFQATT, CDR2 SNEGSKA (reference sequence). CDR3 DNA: TGCAGTGCTACTCTAACGGTGCAAGTCGGGGAGCAGTTCTTC. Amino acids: CSATLTVQVGEQFF.

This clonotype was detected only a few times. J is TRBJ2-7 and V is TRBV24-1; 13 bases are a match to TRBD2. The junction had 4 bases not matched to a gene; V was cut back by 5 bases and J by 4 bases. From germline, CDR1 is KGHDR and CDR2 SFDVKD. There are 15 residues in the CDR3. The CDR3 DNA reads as TGTGCCACCAGTGCGACTAGCGGGAGGAAATACGAGCAGTACTTC. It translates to CATSATSGRKYEQYF.

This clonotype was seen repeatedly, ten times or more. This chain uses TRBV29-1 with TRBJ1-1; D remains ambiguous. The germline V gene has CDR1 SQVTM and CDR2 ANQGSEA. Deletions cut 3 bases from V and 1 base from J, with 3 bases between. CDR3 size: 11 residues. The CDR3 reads CSVEPNTEAFF. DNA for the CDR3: TGCAGCGTTGAGCCGAACACTGAAGCTTTCTTT.

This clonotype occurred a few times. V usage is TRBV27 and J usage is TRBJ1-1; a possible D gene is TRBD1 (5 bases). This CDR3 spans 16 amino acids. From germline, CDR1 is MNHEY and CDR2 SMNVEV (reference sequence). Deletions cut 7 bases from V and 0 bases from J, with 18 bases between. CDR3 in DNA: TGTGCCAGCACTAAAGGGACGGACGCCATGAACACTGAAGCTTTCTTT. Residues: CASTKGTDAMNTEAFF.